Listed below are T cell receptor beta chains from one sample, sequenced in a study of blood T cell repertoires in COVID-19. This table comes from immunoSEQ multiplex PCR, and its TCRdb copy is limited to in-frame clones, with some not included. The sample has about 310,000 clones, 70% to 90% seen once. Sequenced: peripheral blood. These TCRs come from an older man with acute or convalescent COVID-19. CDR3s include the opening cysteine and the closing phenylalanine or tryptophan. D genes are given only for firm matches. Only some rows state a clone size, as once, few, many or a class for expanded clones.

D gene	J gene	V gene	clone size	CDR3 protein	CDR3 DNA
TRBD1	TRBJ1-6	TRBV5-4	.	CASSPGTGGPRSPLHF	TGTGCCAGCAGCCCCGGGACAGGGGGCCCAAGGTCACCCCTCCACTTT
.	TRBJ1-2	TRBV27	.	CASSLAGVYGYTF	TGTGCCAGCAGTTTGGCGGGAGTTTATGGCTACACCTTC
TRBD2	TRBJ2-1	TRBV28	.	CASTAPGLAPDEQFF	TGTGCCAGCACCGCCCCGGGACTAGCGCCAGATGAGCAGTTCTTC
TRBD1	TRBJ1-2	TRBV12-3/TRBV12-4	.	CASSTGGYGYTF	TGTGCCAGCAGTACAGGGGGCTATGGCTACACCTTC
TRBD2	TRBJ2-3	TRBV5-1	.	CASSLAAGARTDTQYF	TGCGCCAGCAGCTTGGCAGCGGGAGCCCGCACAGATACGCAGTATTTT
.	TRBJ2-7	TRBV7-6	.	CASSLTSQSSYEQYF	TGTGCCAGCAGCTTGACTAGTCAGAGCTCCTACGAGCAGTACTTC
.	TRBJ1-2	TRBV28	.	CASTIGGGNYGYTF	TGTGCCAGCACCATAGGGGGGGGCAACTATGGCTACACCTTC
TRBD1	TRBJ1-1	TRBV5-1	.	CASSLTGGDTEAFF	TGCGCCAGCAGCTTAACAGGGGGAGACACTGAAGCTTTCTTT
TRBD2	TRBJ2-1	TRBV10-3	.	CAISAAGGSYNEQFF	TGTGCCATCAGTGCGGCGGGAGGGTCCTACAATGAGCAGTTCTTC
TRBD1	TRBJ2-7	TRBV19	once	CASSLTGDLFYEQYF	TGTGCCAGTAGCTTGACAGGGGACCTCTTCTACGAGCAGTACTTC
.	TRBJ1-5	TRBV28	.	CASRQGNNQPQHF	TGTGCCAGCAGACAGGGAAATAATCAGCCCCAGCATTTT